These T cell receptor beta chains were read from a single sample in a study of T-cell reconstitution after alpha-beta-depleted transplantation in children. TCRdb processed the PCR reads anew with MiXCR; each CDR3 protein has one entry. The sample holds almost 600,000 distinct CDR3 sequences; roughly 27% are singletons and the top ten take 30% to 40%. Sequences were derived from PBMCs, sampled before TCRalphabeta/CD19-depleted stem cell transplant. The receptors were sampled from a boy under two years old with Wiskott-Aldrich syndrome, due to receive a stem cell transplant. CDR3s include the opening cysteine and the closing phenylalanine or tryptophan. The order of the fields is D gene, CDR3 length, V gene, clone size, J gene, CDR3 protein, CDR3 DNA. A D gene is named only where the DNA matches it firmly. Size is omitted from some rows. Given values are once, few, many or a class for expanded clones.

TRBD1	15	TRBV27	few	TRBJ2-1	CASSTRTGSYNEQFF	TGTGCCAGCAGCACGAGGACAGGCTCCTACAATGAGCAGTTCTTC
NA	16	TRBV15	NA	TRBJ2-1	CATSRDLKQGYNEQFF	TGTGCCACCAGCAGAGATCTCAAACAGGGTTACAATGAGCAGTTCTTC
TRBD1	14	TRBV12-3/TRBV12-4	few	TRBJ2-1	CASSFDREFHEQFF	TGTGCCAGCAGTTTTGACAGGGAATTCCATGAGCAGTTCTTC
NA	13	TRBV10-3	few	TRBJ2-7	CAIRRVGGYEQYF	TGTGCCATCAGGAGGGTTGGCGGCTACGAGCAGTACTTC
NA	13	TRBV4-2	NA	TRBJ2-1	CASSRQEGNEQFF	TGTGCCAGCAGCCGGCAAGAGGGGAATGAGCAGTTCTTC
NA	15	TRBV7-9	NA	TRBJ2-2	CASSFLSWGRGDLFF	TGTGCCAGCAGCTTCTTGTCTTGGGGGCGTGGGGACCTGTTTTTT
TRBD1	15	TRBV7-2	few	TRBJ2-1	CASSLWTGGYNEQFF	TGTGCCAGCAGCCTGTGGACAGGGGGTTACAATGAGCAGTTCTTC
NA	15	TRBV7-2	many	TRBJ2-1	CASSYRAGFYNEQFF	TGTGCCAGCAGCTACAGGGCGGGATTTTACAATGAGCAGTTCTTC
NA	16	TRBV5-1	NA	TRBJ1-5	CASSVTGSFSNQPQHF	TGCGCCAGCAGCGTAACAGGGAGCTTTAGCAATCAGCCCCAGCATTTT
TRBD1	14	TRBV7-2	NA	TRBJ1-2	CASTHGATGNGYTF	TGTGCCAGCACTCACGGGGCGACAGGGAATGGCTACACCTTC
NA	14	TRBV5-5	NA	TRBJ2-2	CASSKRGDVEELFF	TGTGCCAGCAGTAAGAGGGGGGATGTGGAAGAGCTGTTTTTT
NA	17	TRBV7-3	few	TRBJ2-1	CASSLVRLPRSYNEQFF	TGTGCCAGCAGCTTGGTCCGATTACCCCGCTCCTACAATGAGCAGTTCTTC
NA	15	TRBV5-1	NA	TRBJ2-5	CASSLRDTYQETQYF	TGCGCCAGCAGCCTACGGGACACCTACCAAGAGACCCAGTACTTC
NA	15	TRBV5-1	NA	TRBJ2-1	CASSPKRDGYNEQFF	TGCGCCAGCAGCCCTAAACGGGACGGTTACAATGAGCAGTTCTTC
NA	15	TRBV14	NA	TRBJ2-1	CASSPLGRGENEQFF	TGTGCCAGCAGCCCCCTTGGCCGGGGCGAAAATGAGCAGTTCTTC
TRBD2	12	TRBV10-3	few	TRBJ2-5	CAIRESGKTQYF	TGTGCCATCAGAGAGAGCGGGAAGACCCAGTACTTC
TRBD2	14	TRBV20-1	few	TRBJ2-5	CSAEPLAGEETQYF	TGCAGTGCGGAACCTCTCGCGGGAGAGGAGACCCAGTACTTC
NA	13	TRBV20-1	NA	TRBJ2-7	CSALYSNSYEQYF	TGCAGTGCTCTTTATAGCAATTCCTACGAGCAGTACTTC
NA	15	TRBV10-3	NA	TRBJ2-7	CAISELGGGPYEQYF	TGTGCCATCAGTGAGTTAGGGGGGGGCCCATACGAGCAGTACTTC
TRBD2	14	TRBV20-1	few	TRBJ2-3	CSATRLAGVDTQYF	TGCAGTGCCACTCGGCTAGCGGGAGTGGATACGCAGTATTTT
TRBD2	15	TRBV6-1	NA	TRBJ2-2	CASRPGLAGAGELFF	TGTGCCAGCAGACCGGGACTAGCGGGAGCCGGGGAGCTGTTTTTT
NA	11	TRBV20-1	few	TRBJ2-7	CSANRAYEQYF	TGCAGTGCTAACCGTGCCTACGAGCAGTACTTC
TRBD2	17	TRBV18	NA	TRBJ2-5	CASSPGLAGVRQETQYF	TGTGCCAGCTCACCGGGACTAGCGGGAGTGCGCCAAGAGACCCAGTACTTC
TRBD2	17	TRBV5-1	few	TRBJ2-5	CASSTGLAGGKQETQYF	TGCGCCAGCAGCACGGGACTAGCGGGAGGGAAACAAGAGACCCAGTACTTC
NA	11	TRBV20-1	NA	TRBJ1-2	CSVIGRGGYTF	TGCAGCGTAATAGGACGGGGTGGCTACACCTTC
TRBD1	16	TRBV24-1	few	TRBJ2-2	CATSDFAGGNTGELFF	TGTGCCACCAGTGATTTTGCAGGGGGCAACACCGGGGAGCTGTTTTTT
TRBD2	17	TRBV15	NA	TRBJ2-1	CATSTGPVLAGVDEQFF	TGTGCCACCAGCACCGGTCCGGTACTAGCGGGAGTCGATGAGCAGTTCTTC